Following are 22 T cell receptor beta chains from one sample sequenced in a study of shared clonotypes between healthy human individuals. Clones were read by immunoSEQ multiplex PCR, and TCRdb kept only the in-frame ones, dropping some. The sample lists nearly 1,000,000 clones, 76% seen once, with over 1.3% in the top ten. The sequenced material came from memory CD4+ T cells sorted from blood. Regarding subset: CD45RA-negative fraction. The receptor source for this set is a man between 18 and 35 years old in good health.

CDR3 DNA: TGTGCCACCCTGAAGGGTAGCGGGAATTCCTACGAGCAGTACTTC. As protein: CATLKGSGNSYEQYF. The V call is TRBV10-3, the J call TRBJ2-7, with 8 bases that match TRBD2. The germline CDR1 and CDR2 sequences are ENHRY and SYGVKD. The CDR3 runs 15 residues. Trimming cost V 10 bases and J 1 base; bases outside gene matches: 12.

The rearrangement joins TRBV10-3 to TRBJ2-7, with a weak D call TRBD1 (6 bases). The CDR3 is made up of 14 amino acids. The ends were cut back, 3 bases at V and 7 bases at J, with 16 bases in the middle. CDR1 is ENHRY, CDR2 SYGVKD, per germline. The CDR3 DNA reads as TGTGCCATCAGTGAAGCTGGGGGCCGAGGAGAGCAGTACTTC. It codes for CAISEAGGRGEQYF.

V is TRBV4-1 and J is TRBJ2-7; 7 bases are shared with TRBD1. The CDR3 consists of 16 residues. V gave up 1 base and J gave up 3 bases; unmatched junction bases: 9. Per germline, CDR1 MGHRA and CDR2 YSYEKL. Here the CDR3 reads CASSQAFGTVGYEQYF. The CDR3 nucleotides are TGCGCCAGCAGCCAAGCATTTGGGACAGTCGGCTACGAGCAGTACTTC.

The chain's CDR3 is CASSYEARSANSPLHF. DNA of the CDR3: TGTGCCAGCAGTTACGAGGCTCGGAGCGCAAATTCACCCCTCCACTTT. J is TRBJ1-6 and V is TRBV6-5; D is ambiguous. Trimming removed 2 bases at V and 7 bases at J, with 15 bases between. Germline V gene data show CDR1 as MNHEY and CDR2 as SVGAGI. This CDR3 comprises 16 residues.

The sample holds a few counts of this clone. The rearrangement joins TRBV6-1 to TRBJ1-1; TRBD1 matches at 8 bases. CDR3 length equals 15 residues. Germline-derived CDR1 and CDR2 are MNHNS and SASEGT. J was trimmed by 0 bases and V by 5 bases; bases with no gene match: 5. This CDR3 reads CASSWTGTMNTEAFF. CDR3 nucleotides: TGTGCCAGCAGTTGGACAGGGACCATGAACACTGAAGCTTTCTTT.

The chain couples TRBV5-4 to TRBJ2-5; 7 nucleotides match TRBD1. From germline, CDR1 is SGHNT and CDR2 YYREEE (reference sequence). This CDR3 comprises 16 residues. V lost 3 bases to trimming and J lost 2 bases; unmatched junction nucleotides: 10. The CDR3 sequence is CASSSRIQGVQETQYF. The DNA of the CDR3 is TGTGCCAGCAGCTCTAGAATCCAGGGGGTTCAAGAGACCCAGTACTTC.

The J gene is TRBJ2-7, the V gene TRBV6-5; the match to TRBD2 covers 9 bases. CDR1 is MNHEY and CDR2 is SVGAGI in the germline V gene. The CDR3 runs 14 residues. After removal of 6 bases from V and 1 base from J, the junction contained 4 bases not matched to a gene. CDR3 coding DNA: TGTGCCAGCAGCCCCCTAGCGGGGTCCTACGAGCAGTACTTC. Protein sequence: CASSPLAGSYEQYF.

V gene TRBV4-2 combines with J gene TRBJ2-3, with 11 positions matching TRBD2. CDR1 is LGHNA, CDR2 YNFKEQ, per germline. The CDR3 covers 17 residues. The V gene end was trimmed by 3 bases and the J gene end by 1 base; junction bases not matched to a gene: 6. This CDR3 is CASSHRTTSGGTDTQYF. In nucleotides, the CDR3 is TGTGCCAGCAGCCACCGTACGACTAGCGGGGGCACAGATACGCAGTATTTT.

There are a few counts of this clone. The V gene is TRBV6-6, the J gene TRBJ2-2; D remains ambiguous. V lost 7 bases to trimming and J lost 6 bases, with 12 bases between them. This CDR3 region has 13 residues. Germline V CDR1 and CDR2: MNHNY, SVGAGI (reference sequence). Here the CDR3 reads CASTRQQAGELFF. The CDR3 bases are TGTGCCAGCACCCGCCAGCAAGCCGGGGAGCTGTTTTTT.

The chain has TRBV6-5 and TRBJ2-4, with D perhaps TRBD1 (5 bases). Germline-derived CDR1 and CDR2 are MNHEY and SVGAGI. The germline V and J ends were trimmed by 5 bases and 1 base, with 9 bases remaining between them. This CDR3 is built from 14 residues. CDR3 sequence reads: CASSKGWAKNIQYF. CDR3 nucleotides: TGTGCCAGCAGTAAGGGGTGGGCCAAAAACATTCAGTACTTC.

The CDR3 spells CASRPGTGSYGYTF. For the CDR3, the DNA is TGTGCCAGCAGGCCAGGGACAGGGAGCTATGGCTACACCTTC. The chain has TRBV6-1 and TRBJ1-2, with TRBD1 matching 9 bases. From germline, CDR1 is MNHNS and CDR2 SASEGT. The CDR3 is made up of 14 amino acids. The V and J ends lost 6 bases and 4 bases, in that order; junction bases with no gene match: 6.

The J gene is TRBJ1-3, the V gene TRBV7-2; D uncertain. Trimming took 2 bases from V and 7 from J, leaving 18 bases between them. Germline CDR1 and CDR2: SGHTA and FQGNSA. The CDR3 is 16 residues long. The CDR3, as DNA: TGTGCCAGCAGCTTAAACCCCACCAGCGCATCCAACACCATATATTTT. Translated: CASSLNPTSASNTIYF.

This chain links TRBV15 with TRBJ1-2; D possibly corresponds to TRBD1 (5 bases). The V gene lost 0 bases and the J gene lost 5 bases, with 22 bases spanning the gap. This CDR3 has 18 residues. The germline V gene has CDR1 LNHNV and CDR2 YYDKDF (reference sequence). The CDR3 spells CATSREGESGPTLYGYTF. As DNA, the CDR3 is TGTGCCACCAGCAGAGAGGGGGAGTCGGGGCCTACGCTGTATGGCTACACCTTC.

CDR3 residues: CASTRSLGSALYGYTF. As DNA, the CDR3 is TGTGCCAGCACCCGCTCTCTGGGCTCTGCTTTGTATGGCTACACCTTC. The chain carries TRBV5-6 and TRBJ1-2; no clear D. The CDR3 has 16 amino acids. Germline values: CDR1 SGHDT, CDR2 YYEEEE. The V end lost 6 bases, the J end lost 5 bases, and 23 bases lay between the germline ends. The full variable domain, rest sourced from reference TRBV5-6 and TRBJ1-2, is DAGVTQSPTHLIKTRGQQVTLRCSPKSGHDTVSWYQQALGQGPQFIFQYYEEEERQRGNFPDRFSGHQFPNYSSELNVNALLLGDSALYLCASTRSLGSALYGYTFGSGTRLTVV.

The chain carries TRBV7-9 and TRBJ1-1; D not resolved. The ends were cut back, 5 bases at V and 1 base at J, with 11 bases in the middle. Germline CDR1 is SEHNR and CDR2 is FQNEAQ (reference sequence). This CDR3 is built from 14 residues. CDR3 sequence (DNA): TGTGCCAGCAGCCCGAGAGCCGGGAACACTGAAGCTTTCTTT. Its protein product is CASSPRAGNTEAFF.

A note on this clone: The junction departs from the called germline gene at one end, perhaps through a read error. This chain joins TRBV2 and TRBJ2-1; D is possibly TRBD1 (5 bases). CDR1 and CDR2 from the germline V gene are SNHLY and FYNNEI. CDR3 length: 14 residues. The chain's CDR3 is CASIEVTARGASLF. CDR3 bases: TGTGCCAGCATTGAAGTGACAGCTCGTGGAGCAAGTCTCTTC.

The J gene is TRBJ2-7, the V gene TRBV28; no definite D call. In germline, CDR1 is MDHEN, CDR2 SYDVKM. The germline V and J ends were trimmed by 2 bases and 3 bases, with 11 bases remaining between them. The CDR3 is 14 residues long. The CDR3: CASSLVEEVYEQYF. CDR3 DNA: TGTGCCAGCAGTTTAGTGGAAGAGGTCTACGAGCAGTACTTC.

The rearrangement uses TRBV25-1 and TRBJ1-3; the D is unclear. Germline V gene data show CDR1 as MGHDK and CDR2 as SYGVNS. Trimming shortened V by 8 bases and J by 2 bases, and 10 bases separated the two germline ends. The CDR3 runs 13 residues. The CDR3 reads CASLRETGNTIYF. CDR3 DNA: TGTGCCAGCCTGAGAGAGACTGGAAACACCATATATTTT. Complete variable domain (other parts from reference TRBV25-1 and TRBJ1-3): EADIYQTPRYLVIGTGKKITLECSQTMGHDKMYWYQQDPGMELHLIHYSYGVNSTEKGDLSSESTVSRIRTEHFPLTLESARPSHTSQYLCASLRETGNTIYFGEGSWLTVV.

J is TRBJ1-4 and V is TRBV10-1, with TRBD1 matching 7 bases. The ends lost 6 bases at V and 10 bases at J; junction bases unmatched: 11. Looked up from germline, CDR1 is WNHNN and CDR2 is SYGVQD (reference sequence). This CDR3 is 14 amino acids long. The CDR3 region has the DNA TGCGCCAGCAGCCTGGGGACAGAGGGGTCAAAACTGTTTTTT. It translates to CASSLGTEGSKLFF.

V and J are TRBV5-6 and TRBJ1-1; 7 bases align to TRBD1. Germline CDR1 and CDR2: SGHDT and YYEEEE. J was trimmed by 7 bases and V by 3 bases; bases with no gene match: 9. The CDR3 is made up of 14 amino acids. CDR3 sequence (DNA): TGTGCCAGCAGCTGGACAGGTTCTAACGGTGAAGCTTTCTTT. This encodes CASSWTGSNGEAFF.

This clone was detected a few times. CDR3 amino acids: CASSFTTWGRTSTDTQYF. For the CDR3, the DNA is TGTGCCAGCAGCTTTACCACCTGGGGACGGACGTCCACAGATACGCAGTATTTT. The chain combines TRBV5-4 with TRBJ2-3; D assignment may be TRBD1 or TRBD2 (5 bases each). With 2 bases removed from V and 2 bases from J, the gap between germline ends came to 21 bases. The CDR3 contains 18 residues. CDR1 and CDR2 from the germline V gene are SGHNT and YYREEE (reference sequence).

The chain has TRBV7-2 and TRBJ2-7; 10 nucleotides align to TRBD1. Germline V gene lookup returns CDR1 SGHTA and CDR2 FQGNSA. The CDR3 is 15 amino acids. The V gene end was trimmed by 3 bases and the J gene end by 9 bases; junction bases not matched to a gene: 11. In DNA form, the CDR3 reads TGTGCCAGCAGCTTTTGGGGACAGGGGAATTTCGGGCAGTACTTC. Its protein product is CASSFWGQGNFGQYF.